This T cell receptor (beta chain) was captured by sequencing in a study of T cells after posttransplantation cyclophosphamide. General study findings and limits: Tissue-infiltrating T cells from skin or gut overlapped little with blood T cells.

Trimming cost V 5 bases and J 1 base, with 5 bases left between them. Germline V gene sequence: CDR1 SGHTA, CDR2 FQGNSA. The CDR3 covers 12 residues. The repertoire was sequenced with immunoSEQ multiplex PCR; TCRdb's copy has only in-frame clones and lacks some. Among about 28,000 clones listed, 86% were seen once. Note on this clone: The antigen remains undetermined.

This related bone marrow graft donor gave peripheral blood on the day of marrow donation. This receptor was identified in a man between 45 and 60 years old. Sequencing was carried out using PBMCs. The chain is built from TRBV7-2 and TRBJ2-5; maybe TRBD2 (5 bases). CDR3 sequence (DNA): TGTGCCAGCAGCACTAGCCAAGAGACCCAGTACTTC. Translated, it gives CASSTSQETQYF.